The clone carrying this TCR beta chain was observed once. The antigen is not known. Method: immunoSEQ multiplex PCR; TCRdb's copy keeps in-frame clones and lacks some. This sample has 15,000 or so clones; less than 90% occur once, and the top ten carry less than 3%. V lost 3 bases and J 3 bases, leaving 12 bases between the germline ends. The germline CDR1 and CDR2 sequences are SGHDN and FVKESK. The CDR3 is 15 residues long. This record belongs to a study of immune evolution from preneoplasia to lung adenocarcinoma. Notes on the study in general: Later-stage lesions appeared to have more T cells, more diversity, less clonality. From normal lung to invasive adenocarcinoma, top clone frequencies appeared to decrease.

The clonotype originates from a donor aged 70 or over with lung adenocarcinoma. The chain recombines TRBV14 with TRBJ1-3, with D uncertain. The sequencing input was FFPE lung adenocarcinoma in situ tissue. The CDR3 DNA sequence: TGTGCCAGCAGCCAGAACAAAGGCGGTGGAAACACCATATATTTT. It translates to CASSQNKGGGNTIYF.